This TCR beta chain was documented in a study of Ad26.COV2.S vaccination and SARS-CoV-2 variants. Points from the study as a whole: Comparable non-spike TCR breadth was observed in vaccine and placebo recipients. Total responses of T cells may have been underestimated by the analyses of TCR breadth and depth.

About this clone itself: Its target is unknown.

The table came from immunoSEQ multiplex PCR; TCRdb's copy has only in-frame clones and leaves some out. This table has under 150,000 clones, approximately 90% appearing once. The CDR3 is made up of 11 amino acids. Trimming shortened V by 3 bases and J by 6 bases, and 4 bases separated the two germline ends. Germline V gives CDR1 SEHNR, CDR2 FQNEAQ (reference sequence). Sequences were derived from peripheral blood, sampled after recovery from COVID-19. V usage is TRBV7-9 and J usage is TRBJ2-3, with D unresolved. The TCR was taken from a human donor who had recovered from COVID-19. The CDR3 spells CASSFDDTQYF. In DNA form, the CDR3 reads TGTGCCAGCAGCTTCGACGATACGCAGTATTTT.